These 11 T cell receptor beta chains came from one sample sequenced in a study of shared clonotypes between healthy human individuals. The repertoire was sequenced with immunoSEQ multiplex PCR; TCRdb's copy has only in-frame clones and lacks some. The table records about 960,000 clones, approximately 80% of them present only once. The specimen sequenced was memory CD4+ T cells sorted from blood. The subset denotes: CD45RA-negative fraction. The receptors were gathered from a man aged 18 to 29 in good health.

The chain joins TRBV11-3 to TRBJ2-2, with D possibly matching TRBD2 (6 bases). Germline V gives CDR1 SGHNT, CDR2 YENEEA. The CDR3 has 16 amino acids. V was pared by 6 bases and J by 1 base, with 15 bases between. The CDR3 coding sequence is TGTGCCAGCAGAGGAGGGGCCCCAGGGAACACCGGGGAGCTGTTTTTT. Translation gives CASRGGAPGNTGELFF.

In its sample, this clone was seen a few times. The genes are TRBV28 and TRBJ2-5; 12 bases map to TRBD2. Germline V gene data show CDR1 as MDHEN and CDR2 as SYDVKM. Losses at the gene ends were 6 bases for V and 2 bases for J; bases not matched to a gene: 4. The CDR3 totals 15 residues. The CDR3 region is CASRTGTSGQETQYF. The CDR3 region has the DNA TGTGCCAGCAGAACCGGGACTAGCGGGCAAGAGACCCAGTACTTC.

In its sample, this clone was seen once. The chain employs TRBV5-4 and TRBJ2-1, with 8 bases fitting TRBD2. Trimming cost V 0 bases and J 0 bases; bases outside gene matches: 2. Germline CDR1 and CDR2: SGHNT and YYREEE (reference sequence). CDR3 length equals 16 residues. CDR3 loop: CASSLDGRGSYNEQFF. The CDR3 nucleotides read TGTGCCAGCAGCTTGGACGGGAGGGGCTCCTACAATGAGCAGTTCTTC.

This rearrangement joins TRBV9 to TRBJ2-5; TRBD2 matches at 8 bases. Germline CDR1 SGDLS, CDR2 YYNGEE. The CDR3 runs 14 residues. J gave up 5 bases and V 3 bases, and 6 bases lay outside the gene matches. The CDR3 DNA sequence: TGTGCCAGCAGCGCTGGGACTAGTTGGGAGACCCAGTACTTC. Amino acids: CASSAGTSWETQYF.

With regard to this clone: With a much larger clone just one base away, this may be a read error. Other DNA sequences within the sample encode an identical CDR3. The chain recombines TRBV7-9 with TRBJ2-7, with D unclear. The CDR3 has 12 residues. The germline CDR1 and CDR2 sequences are SEHNR and FQNEAQ (reference sequence). V was pared by 2 bases and J by 0 bases, with 2 bases between. Here the CDR3 DNA reads TGTGCCAGCAGCTTATTCTCCTACGAGCAGTACTTC. Translated: CASSLFSYEQYF.

V and J are TRBV18 and TRBJ2-5; no reliable D call. Germline V CDR1 and CDR2: KGHSH, LQKENI. Trimming took off 0 bases at V and 4 bases at J, with 9 bases between the two ends. This CDR3 has 14 amino acids. As DNA, the CDR3 is TGTGCCAGCTCACCACCCGTGGGTAGAGAGACCCAGTACTTC. The encoded protein is CASSPPVGRETQYF.

The rearrangement uses TRBV5-1 and TRBJ2-2; 14 bases map to TRBD2. With V trimmed by 0 bases and J by 6 bases, 7 bases remained unmatched. CDR3 length equals 18 residues. CDR1 and CDR2 (germline): SGHRS, YFSETQ. The CDR3: CASSLAGLAGAKAGELFF. As DNA, the CDR3 is TGCGCCAGCAGCTTGGCGGGACTAGCGGGAGCAAAGGCCGGGGAGCTGTTTTTT. The complete variable domain, with remaining parts taken from reference TRBV5-1 and TRBJ2-2, reads KAGVTQTPRYLIKTRGQQVTLSCSPISGHRSVSWYQQTPGQGLQFLFEYFSETQRNKGNFPGRFSGRQFSNSRSEMNVSTLELGDSALYLCASSLAGLAGAKAGELFFGEGSRLTVL.

The rearrangement joins TRBV30 to TRBJ2-7, with D perhaps matching TRBD1 or TRBD2 (5 bases each). The CDR3 consists of 14 residues. Germline assignment: CDR1 GTSNPN and CDR2 SVGIG (reference sequence). V was trimmed by 4 bases and J by 5 bases, leaving 18 bases between them. CDR3 DNA sequence: TGTGCCTGGACCCAAGGGTCATCGGGGCACGAGCAGTACTTC. Translated: CAWTQGSSGHEQYF.

This chain uses TRBV7-2 with TRBJ2-3; D is undetermined. The CDR3 runs 17 residues. V lost 2 bases and J 0 bases, leaving 15 bases between the germline ends. CDR1 is SGHTA, CDR2 FQGNSA, per germline. The CDR3 loop reads CASSLRFRTDSTDTQYF. The CDR3 DNA sequence: TGTGCCAGCAGCTTAAGATTTAGGACGGACAGCACAGATACGCAGTATTTT.

This clone was seen just once. This chain uses TRBV7-9 with TRBJ1-2; possibly TRBD1 for D (5 bases). The CDR3 runs 12 residues. Per germline, CDR1 SEHNR and CDR2 FQNEAQ (reference sequence). V lost 1 base to trimming and J lost 13 bases, with 13 bases between them. The chain's CDR3 is CASSLGSGEGTF. The DNA for the CDR3 is TGTGCCAGCAGCTTAGGCTCGGGGGAGGGCACCTTC.

CDR3 DNA: TGTGCCTGGGACTACACCGGGACGGTGAAGTTGTCGCCCCTCCACTTT. This translates into CAWDYTGTVKLSPLHF. The gene calls are TRBV30 and TRBJ1-6; perhaps TRBD1 as D (5 bases). Germline values: CDR1 GTSNPN, CDR2 SVGIG (reference sequence). CDR3 length: 16 amino acids. V was shortened by 5 bases and J by 13 bases, with 27 bases between the two germline ends. The full variable domain, completed using reference TRBV30 and TRBJ1-6, is SQTIHQWPATLVQPVGSPLSLECTVEGTSNPNLYWYRQAAGRGLQLLFYSVGIGQISSEVPQNLSASRPQDRQFILSSKKLLLSDSGFYLCAWDYTGTVKLSPLHFGNGTRLTVT.